The rows below give T cell receptor beta chains drawn from one sample of a study of T-cell reconstitution after alpha-beta-depleted transplantation in children. Each CDR3 protein is one row after TCRdb ran MiXCR on the PCR reads. The sample carries about 470,000 distinct CDR3 sequences, about 40% recorded once. The sequenced sample was PBMCs, obtained before TCRalphabeta/CD19-depleted stem cell transplant. The receptors were gathered from a girl aged 2 to 10 with aplastic anemia, due to receive a stem cell transplant. CDR3s include the opening cysteine and the closing phenylalanine or tryptophan. A D gene is named only where the DNA matches it firmly. The size entry is marked missing in some rows and otherwise reads once, few, many or a size class.

v_call,clone_size,j_call,d_call,cdr3_length,cdr3_nt,cdr3_aa
TRBV21-1,few,TRBJ2-5,NA,12,TGTGCCGTCTCCCCAGGGAGGGATGGGCAGTACTTC,CAVSPGRDGQYF
TRBV5-1,NA,TRBJ2-4,NA,14,TGCGCCAGCAGCTCCGGGGGGCGGGTTCCCATTCAGTACTTC,CASSSGGRVPIQYF
TRBV2,NA,TRBJ1-2,NA,16,TGTGCCAGCGACGGTGGGGGGGGTGCGGATTCCTATGGCTACACCTTC,CASDGGGGADSYGYTF
TRBV6-5,NA,TRBJ2-5,TRBD2,14,TGTGCCAGCAGTTCCGGGGTAGCGGGAGAGACCCAGTACTTC,CASSSGVAGETQYF
TRBV15,NA,TRBJ2-5,TRBD1,16,TGTGCCACCAGCGATACGGGACAGGGGGCTCGAGAGACCCAGTACTTC,CATSDTGQGARETQYF
TRBV14,NA,TRBJ2-3,NA,16,TGTGCCAGCAGCCAGGACTACGATTTTAGCACAGATACGCAGTATTTT,CASSQDYDFSTDTQYF
TRBV9,NA,TRBJ1-2,NA,13,TGTGCCAGCAGCGTAGTGACCTCGACAGGCTACACCTTC,CASSVVTSTGYTF
TRBV30,NA,TRBJ1-2,NA,13,TGTGCCTGGATGCAGGGTCTTACCCATGGCTACACCTTC,CAWMQGLTHGYTF
TRBV2,many,TRBJ2-2,TRBD1,17,TGTGCCAGCAGCCCGACAGGGGTTGGATTTAACACCGGGGAGCTGTTTTTT,CASSPTGVGFNTGELFF
TRBV20-1,NA,TRBJ2-3,TRBD2,15,TGCAGTGCTAGAGATTATAGCGGGAGTACAGATACGCAGTATTTT,CSARDYSGSTDTQYF
TRBV5-1,few,TRBJ2-3,NA,15,TGCGCCAGCAGCCCACCGGACGGGCTAGGAGATACGCAGTATTTT,CASSPPDGLGDTQYF
TRBV4-1,many,TRBJ1-1,TRBD1,15,TGCGCCAGCAGCCATACGGGACAGGGAAGCACTGAAGCTTTCTTT,CASSHTGQGSTEAFF
TRBV20-1,NA,TRBJ2-5,NA,13,TGCAGTGCTAGAGATGTCGCGCCAGAGACCCAGTACTTC,CSARDVAPETQYF
TRBV4-1,many,TRBJ2-2,NA,15,TGCGCCAGCAGCCGAGACAGTTCGGGCACCGGGGAGCTGTTTTTT,CASSRDSSGTGELFF
TRBV20-1,NA,TRBJ2-5,NA,13,TGCAGTGCCCCGACCGGGTACCAAGAGACCCAGTACTTC,CSAPTGYQETQYF
TRBV7-3,many,TRBJ2-3,NA,14,TGTGCCAGCAGCTTATCTGGCAGGGTGGATACGCAGTATTTT,CASSLSGRVDTQYF
TRBV7-9,NA,TRBJ1-1,NA,15,TGTGCCAGCAGCTCCCCCGACCGAGGGCACACTGAAGCTTTCTTT,CASSSPDRGHTEAFF
TRBV7-2,many,TRBJ2-7,TRBD2,14,TGTGCCAGCAGCCGGACTAGCCCAAACTACGAGCAGTACTTC,CASSRTSPNYEQYF
TRBV20-1,NA,TRBJ2-7,NA,12,TGCAGTGCTAGCAATATCGGGGACGAGCAGTACTTC,CSASNIGDEQYF
TRBV5-1,once,TRBJ2-7,TRBD2,16,TGCGCCAGCAGCTTGGTACTAGCGGGGGGGAAAAACGAGCAGTACTTC,CASSLVLAGGKNEQYF
TRBV20-1,NA,TRBJ2-3,TRBD1,14,TGCAGTGCTAGCGGACAGGGAAGCACAGATACGCAGTATTTT,CSASGQGSTDTQYF
TRBV20-1,NA,TRBJ2-7,NA,14,TGCAGTGCCAGCGAAACGTCGACAGGCTACGAGCAGTACTTC,CSASETSTGYEQYF
TRBV5-1,NA,TRBJ2-1,NA,18,TGCGCCAGCAGCTTGTTCGATGTCGGCGGGGCGAGCTACAATGAGCAGTTCTTC,CASSLFDVGGASYNEQFF